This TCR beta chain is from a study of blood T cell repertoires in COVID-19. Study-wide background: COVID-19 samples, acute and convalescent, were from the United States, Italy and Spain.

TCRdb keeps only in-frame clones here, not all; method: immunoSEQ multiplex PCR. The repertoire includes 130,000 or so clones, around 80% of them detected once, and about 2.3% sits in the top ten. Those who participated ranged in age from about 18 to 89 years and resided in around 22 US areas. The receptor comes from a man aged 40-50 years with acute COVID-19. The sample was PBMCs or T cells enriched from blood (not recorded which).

Here the CDR3 reads CASSGQGVGNQPQHF. The CDR3 DNA reads TGTGCCAGCAGTGGACAGGGAGTAGGCAATCAGCCCCAGCATTTT. This chain uses TRBV2 with TRBJ1-5; 7 nucleotides match TRBD1. The CDR3 spans 15 residues. The germline CDR1 and CDR2 sequences are SNHLY and FYNNEI. The junction had 5 bases not matched to a gene; V was cut back by 4 bases and J by 2 bases.